This TCR beta chain was documented in a study of regulatory T cells in long-lasting Graves disease. General study results and limits: Newly diagnosed Graves' patients exceeded persistent ones in TCR diversity.

Time point in this sample: persistent/refractory GD, antithyroid drugs over 5 years with positive TRAb. From PBMCs, RNA was extracted and then used to make the TCR library. The CDR3 contains 16 residues. Germline V lookup: CDR1 LNHDA, CDR2 SQIVND (reference sequence). V was cut by 5 bases and J by 6 bases, with 23 bases left in between. Comments on this clonotype: The antigen is undetermined.

Construction of TCR beta libraries relied on iRepertoire HTBI primers and on Arm-PCR targeting CDR3 regions. TCRdb reanalysed the multiplex PCR reads using MiXCR and keeps one entry per CDR3 protein. The sample yields around 450,000 distinct CDR3 sequences, about 22% seen once. The sample was peripheral blood mononuclear cells (PBMCs), taken when the disease was refractory, from a patient treated with antithyroid drugs. This rearrangement joins TRBV19 to TRBJ2-7; perhaps D is TRBD1 or TRBD2 (6 bases each). This receptor was obtained from a female donor with Graves disease. This CDR3 is CASSLRGGNPGLEQYF. The CDR3 DNA is TGTGCCAGTAGTCTTCGAGGGGGGAACCCCGGCCTCGAGCAGTACTTC.